The sequence of this T cell receptor beta chain was determined in a study of regulatory dendritic cells for organ transplantation. Study-level information: Regulatory dendritic cells were monocyte-derived, receiving vitamin D3 on days 0 and 4 and IL-10 on day 4. Day 6 dendritic cell cultures were stimulated with LPS.

Remarks on this clone: Antigen: not known.

Sorted subsets were CFSE-labeled and cultured four to six days with allogeneic dendritic cells. CD4+ or CD8+ T cells were sorted as naive CD45RA+ or memory CD45RO+. Using immunoSEQ multiplex PCR, the repertoire was profiled, and TCRdb retains in-frame clones only, with some absent. Among under 9,000 clones listed, 55% to 80% were seen once. Notes on the study in general: Naive CD4+ and CD8+ repertoires were highly diverse; memory CD8+ was most oligoclonal.

V was clipped by 1 base and J by 6 bases; unmatched bases: 0. The CDR3 is made up of 14 amino acids. Per the germline V gene, CDR1 is MGHRA and CDR2 is YSYEKL. The sequenced sample was memory CD4+ T cells from blood cultured with dendritic cells. The subset here: CD45RO+ memory T cells. The source of this sequence is a human donor in good health. The chain is built from TRBV4-1 and TRBJ1-5; 10 bases fit TRBD1. The CDR3 DNA follows: TGCGCCAGCAGCCAAGGGACAGGGGGTCAGCCCCAGCATTTT. It specifies CASSQGTGGQPQHF.